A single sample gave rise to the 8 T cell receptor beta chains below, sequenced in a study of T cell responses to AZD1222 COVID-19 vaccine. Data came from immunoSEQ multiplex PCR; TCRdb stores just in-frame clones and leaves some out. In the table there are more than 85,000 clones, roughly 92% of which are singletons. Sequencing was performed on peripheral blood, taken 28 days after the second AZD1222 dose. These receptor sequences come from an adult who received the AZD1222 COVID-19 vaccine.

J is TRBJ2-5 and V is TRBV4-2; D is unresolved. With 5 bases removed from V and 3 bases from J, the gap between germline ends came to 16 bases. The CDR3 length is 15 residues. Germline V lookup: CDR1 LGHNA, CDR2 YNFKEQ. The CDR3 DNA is TGTGCCAGCAGCAAAATTTCTGGTCTGAAAGAGACCCAGTACTTC. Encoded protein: CASSKISGLKETQYF.

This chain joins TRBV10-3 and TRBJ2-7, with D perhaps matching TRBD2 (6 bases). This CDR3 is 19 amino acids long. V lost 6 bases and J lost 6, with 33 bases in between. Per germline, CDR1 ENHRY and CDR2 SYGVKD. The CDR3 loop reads CAISRSAALISGVPSEQYF. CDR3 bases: TGTGCCATCAGCCGATCGGCGGCGCTCATCTCGGGGGTACCTTCCGAGCAGTACTTC.

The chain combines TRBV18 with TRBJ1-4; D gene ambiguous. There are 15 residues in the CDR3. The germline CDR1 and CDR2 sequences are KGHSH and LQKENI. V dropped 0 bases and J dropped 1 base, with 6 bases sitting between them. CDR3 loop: CASSPPSETNEKLFF. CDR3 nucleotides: TGTGCCAGCTCACCACCAAGCGAAACTAATGAAAAACTGTTTTTT.

The CDR3 is CASSLARTGGNEKLFF. In nucleotides, the CDR3 is TGTGCCAGCAGCTTGGCGAGGACAGGGGGTAATGAAAAACTGTTTTTT. This chain uses TRBV5-5 with TRBJ1-4, with 10 bases fitting TRBD1. Germline V lookup: CDR1 SGHKS, CDR2 YYEKEE (reference sequence). J lost 4 bases, V lost 0 bases, and 3 bases had no gene match. The CDR3 contains 16 residues. Together with reference TRBV5-5 and TRBJ1-4, the CDR3 gives the full variable domain: DAGVTQSPTHLIKTRGQQVTLRCSPISGHKSVSWYQQVLGQGPQFIFQYYEKEERGRGNFPDRFSARQFPNYSSELNVNALLLGDSALYLCASSLARTGGNEKLFFGSGTQLSVL.

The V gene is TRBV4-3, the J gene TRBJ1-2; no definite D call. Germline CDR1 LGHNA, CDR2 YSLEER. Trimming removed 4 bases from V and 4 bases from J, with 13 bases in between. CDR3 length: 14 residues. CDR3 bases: TGCGCCAGCAGCCGAAGCCGCGTAGGCTATGGCTACACCTTC. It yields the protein CASSRSRVGYGYTF.

The CDR3 DNA reads TGTGCCAGCAGTTACTCGCGCCGCACAGATACGCAGTATTTT. Residues: CASSYSRRTDTQYF. This chain joins TRBV6-5 and TRBJ2-3; D gene uncertain. Trimming removed 0 bases from V and 1 base from J, with 5 bases in between. Germline CDR1 and CDR2: MNHEY and SVGAGI. This CDR3 region has 14 residues.

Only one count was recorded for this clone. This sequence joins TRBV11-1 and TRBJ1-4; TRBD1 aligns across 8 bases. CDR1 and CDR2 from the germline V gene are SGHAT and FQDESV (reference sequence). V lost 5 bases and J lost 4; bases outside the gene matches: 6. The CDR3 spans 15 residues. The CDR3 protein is CASSPRTGYNEKLFF. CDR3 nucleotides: TGTGCCAGCAGCCCTCGGACAGGGTATAATGAAAAACTGTTTTTT.

The CDR3 DNA reads TGTGCCAGCAGCCCACGGACAGGGGGCGGAGAAAAACTGTTTTTT. The encoded protein is CASSPRTGGGEKLFF. This chain connects TRBV3-1 (or the pseudogene TRBV3-2) to TRBJ1-4, with 11 bases lining up with TRBD1. CDR1 is LGHDT, CDR2 YNNKEL, per germline (reference sequence). The CDR3 runs to 15 residues. V gave up 4 bases and J gave up 8 bases; unmatched junction bases: 6.